This T cell receptor (beta chain) was documented in a study of blood T cell repertoires in COVID-19. Looking at the study overall: Collection of acute and convalescent COVID-19 samples took place in the United States, Italy and Spain. PBMCs, B-cell-depleted T cells, or T cells were the source of the cDNA or gDNA that made up the material.

The germline gives CDR1 MDHEN, CDR2 SYDVKM. This CDR3 is built from 12 residues. V lost 3 bases, J lost 7 bases, and 6 bases lay in between. Per the study methods: Cell counts per sample came from amplifying reference gene primers. TCRdb keeps only in-frame clones here, not all; method: immunoSEQ multiplex PCR. The V and J calls and clone size come from that table; D and trimming were worked out from the DNA. The sample shows about 170,000 clones, about nine tenths of them seen only once. This clone was seen once. This chain links TRBV28 with TRBJ2-2; D call uncertain. Sequencing was performed on peripheral blood. The receptor comes from a man aged 65-85 years with acute or convalescent COVID-19. CDR3 nucleotide sequence: TGTGCCAGCAGTTTGAGCCTCGGGGAGCTGTTTTTT. Its translation is CASSLSLGELFF.